The present TCR beta chain was sequenced within a study of response to subunit inactivated influenza vaccine (dated by TCRdb to 2017 to 2018). Study-wide context: To follow how T cells responded to a trivalent subunit inactivated influenza vaccine, the researchers relied on deep quantitative profiling of the T cell receptor repertoire. General conclusions and limits of the study: The authors proposed that each seasonal influenza vaccination may bring in only a limited number of new T cells.

This clonotype was picked up a small number of times. It has no known antigen specificity. Within one base of it there is no much larger clone, and no base qualities were kept. To prepare the library, RT-PCR was applied. Reads for this sample came from an Illumina HiSeq 2500. TCRdb passed the public sequencing reads through fastp at Q25 and MiXCR, retaining productive beta sequences. Rows merge per CDR3 protein into single entries with the most common DNA and genes. This sample lists 800,000 to 1,000,000 distinct CDR3 sequences; 21% were detected once. The ten largest make up roughly 10% of the sample. Specimen: PBMCs from blood, collected approximately 5 days after vaccination. This sequence originates from a man in his fifties or sixties who received an inactivated influenza vaccine. Donor details come from another sample of the same person, matched by shared clones.

The CDR3 protein sequence reads: CSVPLAGGPYEQYF. The sequenced DNA: TGCAGTGTTCCCTTAGCGGGAGGGCCTTACGAGCAGTACTTC. The V and J segments used are TRBV20-1 and TRBJ2-7, and 11 junction bases match TRBD2. From its cysteine to its phenylalanine, the CDR3 spans 14 amino acids. Only the CDR3 DNA stays, 42 bases, in frame from base 1. Here V drops 7 bases and J drops 4 bases, and the junction holds 9 bases not matched to any gene. CDR1 DFQATT and CDR2 SNEGSKA were looked up in the germline V gene (reference sequence).